This entry lists 29 T cell receptor beta chains sequenced from one sample in a study of post-analysis software for immune sequencing data. Study outcomes and limitations: TRBV segments more frequent in patients than in controls numbered five and included TRBV5-6, TRBV5-1 and TRBV20-1.

No antigen has been assigned to these receptors. Carried by the TCR beta cDNA libraries were unique molecular identifiers. TCRdb re-analysed the PCR reads in MiXCR, keeping a single row per CDR3 protein. The sample lists some 700,000 distinct CDR3 sequences, 59% occurring once. Material: blood. The receptors were gathered from a girl aged 2 to 10 with multiple sclerosis.

In nucleotides, the CDR3 is TGTGCCTGGAGCGGTACAGCCAATGAGCAGTTCTTC. Translated: CAWSGTANEQFF. The J gene is TRBJ2-1, the V gene TRBV30; D unresolved. The CDR3 covers 12 residues. Looked up from germline, CDR1 is GTSNPN and CDR2 is SVGIG (reference sequence). Trimming left V 3 bases short and J 6 bases short, with 9 bases between. The whole variable domain, remainder taken from reference TRBV30 and TRBJ2-1, is SQTIHQWPATLVQPVGSPLSLECTVEGTSNPNLYWYRQAAGRGLQLLFYSVGIGQISSEVPQNLSASRPQDRQFILSSKKLLLSDSGFYLCAWSGTANEQFFGPGTRLTVL.

The rearrangement joins TRBV6-2 or TRBV6-3 to TRBJ2-7; D possibly corresponds to TRBD1 (6 bases). The CDR3 has 13 residues. Trimming removed 7 bases at V and 3 bases at J, with 13 bases between. Germline-derived CDR1 and CDR2 are MNHEY and SVGEGT. The CDR3 sequence is CASTFTDSYEQYF. In nucleotides, the CDR3 is TGTGCCAGCACCTTTACGGACAGCTACGAGCAGTACTTC.

The chain recombines TRBV12-3 or TRBV12-4 with TRBJ2-5; the D gene could be TRBD1 or TRBD2 (6 bases each). V dropped 3 bases and J dropped 5 bases, with 16 bases sitting between them. The CDR3 consists of 15 residues. CDR3 amino acids: CASSFSSRGDETQYF. For the CDR3, the DNA is TGTGCCAGCAGTTTCAGTTCTAGGGGGGACGAGACCCAGTACTTC.

The V gene is TRBV4-1, the J gene TRBJ1-4; D is unclear. V lost 0 bases to trimming and J lost 7 bases, with 15 bases between them. From germline, CDR1 is MGHRA and CDR2 YSYEKL. The CDR3 sequence is 16 residues long. CDR3: CASSQDTRPEFEKLFF. CDR3 coding DNA: TGCGCCAGCAGCCAAGATACGCGACCCGAATTTGAAAAACTGTTTTTT.

The rearrangement joins TRBV5-1 to TRBJ2-1; 13 nucleotides agree with TRBD2. The CDR3 is 16 amino acids. The germline V gene encodes CDR1 SGHRS and CDR2 YFSETQ. V lost 0 bases to trimming and J lost 7 bases; unmatched junction nucleotides: 4. The CDR3 spells CASSLAPTSGRNEQFF. The CDR3 nucleotides are TGCGCCAGCAGCTTGGCGCCGACTAGCGGGAGGAATGAGCAGTTCTTC.

This chain joins TRBV7-9 and TRBJ1-2, with 7 bases that match TRBD1. There are 15 residues in the CDR3. Germline loops: CDR1 SEHNR, CDR2 FQNEAQ (reference sequence). V was clipped by 5 bases and J by 7 bases; unmatched bases: 13. CDR3 residues: CASSADRDALSGYTF. DNA of the CDR3: TGTGCCAGCAGCGCCGACAGGGATGCCCTAAGTGGCTACACCTTC.

As DNA, the CDR3 is TGCGCCAGCAGCCAAGAGCACAGGAACACGGGTCAGCCCCAGCATTTT. This encodes CASSQEHRNTGQPQHF. V usage is TRBV4-3 and J usage is TRBJ1-5, with D perhaps matching TRBD1 (5 bases). The ends were cut back, 0 bases at V and 6 bases at J, with 15 bases in the middle. Germline V gives CDR1 LGHNA, CDR2 YSLEER. The CDR3 consists of 16 residues.

To note about this clonotype: Sequence at one end of the junction differs from germline and may be a read error. The rearrangement uses TRBV6-2 or TRBV6-3 and TRBJ2-3; D possibly corresponds to TRBD1 (5 bases). Germline-derived CDR1 and CDR2 are MNHEY and SVGEGT. This CDR3 contains 13 residues. The DNA of the CDR3 is TGCGCCACCCGGGCCAAGGGGTGGGGTACGCAGTATTTT. Amino acid sequence: CATRAKGWGTQYF.

This clonotype was observed a handful of times. The chain carries TRBV6-5 and TRBJ2-5; 10 nucleotides agree with TRBD2. Per germline, CDR1 MNHEY and CDR2 SVGAGI. V shed 6 bases, J shed 5 bases, and the junction held 9 bases outside the gene matches. CDR3 length equals 15 residues. The CDR3 DNA reads TGTGCCAGCAGCGGAAGCGGGGGGGCTTTGGAGACCCAGTACTTC. Its protein product is CASSGSGGALETQYF.

Only a few counts were recorded for this clonotype. It may be a read error: a sequence one base away is much more abundant. The rearrangement joins TRBV12-3 or TRBV12-4 to TRBJ2-5; D is undetermined. The CDR3 consists of 14 residues. DNA of the CDR3: TGTGCCAACAGTTTCCCCGACACCCAAGAGACCCAGTACTTC. Amino acid sequence: CANSFPDTQETQYF.

CDR3: CASSLDLNGELFF. The CDR3 region has the DNA TGCGCCAGCAGCTTGGATCTTAACGGGGAGCTGTTTTTT. The chain combines TRBV5-1 with TRBJ2-2; no reliable D call. The CDR3 loop spans 13 amino acids. CDR1 is SGHRS, CDR2 YFSETQ, per germline. The ends were cut back, 0 bases at V and 7 bases at J, with 7 bases in the middle.

On this clonotype itself: Relative to the germline gene, one junction end is altered; a read error may explain this. J is TRBJ1-1 and V is TRBV19; D perhaps matches TRBD1 (6 bases). This CDR3 spans 14 amino acids. CDR1 and CDR2 from the germline V gene are LNHDA and SQIVND (reference sequence). The DNA for the CDR3 is TGTGCCAGTAGTACACAGGGAATGAATACTGAAGCTTTCTTT. Translating gives CASSTQGMNTEAFF.

The chain is built from TRBV24-1 and TRBJ2-1; D ambiguous. From germline, CDR1 is KGHDR and CDR2 SFDVKD. The CDR3 contains 13 residues. V was pared by 5 bases and J by 7 bases, with 11 bases between. Written as DNA, the CDR3 is TGTGCCACCAGTGTTCCGGACGGGAATGAGCAGTTCTTC. Its translation is CATSVPDGNEQFF.

The V and J genes are TRBV4-2 and TRBJ2-5, with D tentatively TRBD1 or TRBD2 (6 bases each). There are 14 residues in the CDR3. Germline V gene lookup returns CDR1 LGHNA and CDR2 YNFKEQ. V lost 0 bases and J lost 4, with 9 bases in between. CDR3 nucleotides: TGTGCCAGCAGCCAAGATCCGGGGGCAGAGACCCAGTACTTC. This codes for CASSQDPGAETQYF.

The genes are TRBV3-1 and TRBJ2-7, with 10 bases matching TRBD2. The J call may be faulty, since TRBJ2-5 better matches the DNA end. Germline assignment: CDR1 LGHDT and CDR2 YNNKEL (reference sequence). This CDR3 region has 15 residues. The CDR3 coding sequence is TGTGCCAGCAGCCAAGAGCTAGCGGGAGTTGAGACCCAGTACTTC. This sequence encodes CASSQELAGVETQYF.

CDR3 protein: CASSLKPGPARLSYGYTF. The CDR3 DNA sequence: TGTGCCAGCAGCTTAAAGCCCGGACCGGCCAGACTCTCCTATGGCTACACCTTC. The chain carries TRBV7-3 and TRBJ1-2; D remains ambiguous. CDR3 length: 18 residues. CDR1 is SGHTA, CDR2 FQGTGA, per germline. V lost 1 base to trimming and J lost 4 bases, with 22 bases between them. Filled out from reference TRBV7-3 and TRBJ1-2, the complete variable domain reads GAGVSQTPSNKVTEKGKYVELRCDPISGHTALYWYRQSLGQGPEFLIYFQGTGAADDSGLPNDRFFAVRPEGSVSTLKIQRTERGDSAVYLCASSLKPGPARLSYGYTFGSGTRLTVV.

This clonotype was recorded once. The J gene is TRBJ1-1, the V gene TRBV5-1; 10 bases line up with TRBD1. CDR1 is SGHRS, CDR2 YFSETQ, per germline. J lost 5 bases, V lost 4 bases, and 8 bases had no gene match. The CDR3 covers 15 residues. CDR3 nucleotides: TGCGCCAGCAGCGATGCTCGGACAGGGGGTACTGAAGCTTTCTTT. Translated, it gives CASSDARTGGTEAFF.

About this clonotype itself: The junction departs from the called germline gene at one end, perhaps through a read error. This chain joins TRBV5-1 and TRBJ2-1, with 7 bases matching TRBD2. The CDR3 runs to 14 residues. Germline values: CDR1 SGHRS, CDR2 YFSETQ. The CDR3 region is CASSSGTTYNGQFF. DNA for the CDR3: TGCGCCAGCAGCTCCGGGACTACTTACAATGGGCAGTTCTTC. Variable domain in full (rest from reference TRBV5-1 and TRBJ2-1): KAGVTQTPRYLIKTRGQQVTLSCSPISGHRSVSWYQQTPGQGLQFLFEYFSETQRNKGNFPGRFSGRQFSNSRSEMNVSTLELGDSALYLCASSSGTTYNGQFFGPGTRLTVL.

This clonotype has only a few counts. This sequence joins TRBV12-3 or TRBV12-4 and TRBJ2-5; D gene ambiguous. The CDR3 has 14 amino acids. The V and J ends lost 2 bases and 2 bases respectively, with 9 bases between them. In DNA form, the CDR3 reads TGTGCCAGCAGTTTAAGGGTTGCGCAAGAGACCCAGTACTTC. This translates into CASSLRVAQETQYF.

CDR3 in amino acids: CASSPQGARYQPQHF. CDR3 DNA: TGTGCCAGCAGTCCACAGGGGGCACGTTATCAGCCCCAGCATTTT. The J gene is TRBJ1-5, the V gene TRBV28; TRBD1 agrees at 9 bases. V lost 5 bases and J lost 5; bases outside the gene matches: 7. The CDR3 has 15 residues. CDR1 is MDHEN and CDR2 is SYDVKM in the germline V gene.

This clonotype was seen more than once but under ten times. The chain is built from TRBV29-1 and TRBJ2-1, with TRBD1 matching over 11 bases. J lost 9 bases, V lost 0 bases, and 7 bases had no gene match. The germline V gene encodes CDR1 SQVTM and CDR2 ANQGSEA. The CDR3 has 15 residues. The chain's CDR3 is CSVEDSVGTGGEQFF. CDR3 nucleotide sequence: TGCAGCGTTGAAGATTCAGTAGGGACAGGGGGTGAGCAGTTCTTC.

The chain recombines TRBV7-2 with TRBJ1-5; D ambiguous. The CDR3 extends over 14 amino acids. CDR1 SGHTA and CDR2 FQGNSA come from the germline V gene. V was clipped by 10 bases and J by 0 bases, with 13 bases between them. The CDR3 loop reads CATHEPGSNQPQHF. The CDR3 DNA reads as TGTGCCACCCACGAACCGGGTAGCAATCAGCCCCAGCATTTT.

This chain connects TRBV5-5 to TRBJ1-1; maybe TRBD1 (5 bases). Trimming stripped 0 bases from V and 5 bases from J, with 11 bases between. The CDR3 extends over 14 amino acids. CDR1 and CDR2 from the germline V gene are SGHKS and YYEKEE (reference sequence). The CDR3 reads CASSLARGVTEAFF. In DNA form, the CDR3 reads TGTGCCAGCAGCTTGGCACGGGGGGTTACTGAAGCTTTCTTT. The complete variable domain, with remaining parts taken from reference TRBV5-5 and TRBJ1-1, reads DAGVTQSPTHLIKTRGQQVTLRCSPISGHKSVSWYQQVLGQGPQFIFQYYEKEERGRGNFPDRFSARQFPNYSSELNVNALLLGDSALYLCASSLARGVTEAFFGQGTRLTVV.

The chain carries TRBV20-1 and TRBJ2-3; the match to TRBD1 covers 9 bases. Germline-derived CDR1 and CDR2 are DFQATT and SNEGSKA (reference sequence). CDR3 length: 15 residues. J lost 4 bases, V lost 1 base, and 6 bases had no gene match. This CDR3 reads CSARAWDRASDTQYF. For the CDR3, the DNA is TGCAGTGCTAGAGCTTGGGACAGGGCGTCAGATACGCAGTATTTT.

The rearrangement joins TRBV10-3 to TRBJ1-4; D unclear. V was pared by 4 bases and J by 6 bases, with 15 bases between. The germline V gene has CDR1 ENHRY and CDR2 SYGVKD. The CDR3 sequence is 15 residues long. The CDR3, as DNA: TGTGCCATCAGTGGAGCAGGAGGTCGGGATGAAAAACTGTTTTTT. This encodes CAISGAGGRDEKLFF.

In its sample, this clonotype was seen a few times. In nucleotides, the CDR3 is TGCGCCAGCAGCTTGGGGGACAGGGAATACGAGCAGTACTTC. Translated: CASSLGDREYEQYF. The V and J genes are TRBV5-1 and TRBJ2-7, with 9 bases identical to TRBD1. The junction had 2 bases not matched to a gene; V was cut back by 0 bases and J by 4 bases. Germline V gene data show CDR1 as SGHRS and CDR2 as YFSETQ. This CDR3 region has 14 residues. Full variable domain (remainder filled in from reference TRBV5-1 and TRBJ2-7): KAGVTQTPRYLIKTRGQQVTLSCSPISGHRSVSWYQQTPGQGLQFLFEYFSETQRNKGNFPGRFSGRQFSNSRSEMNVSTLELGDSALYLCASSLGDREYEQYFGPGTRLTVT.

In regard to this clonotype: At one boundary the junction diverges from the germline segment, which might be a read error. The chain links TRBV7-2 to TRBJ2-1, with 8 positions matching TRBD2. This CDR3 region has 15 residues. Germline V lookup: CDR1 SGHTA, CDR2 FQGNSA. Written as DNA, the CDR3 is TGTGCCAGCAGGGTGGGACTAGGTCCCTACAATAAGCAGTTCTTC. Its translation is CASRVGLGPYNKQFF.

V and J are TRBV2 and TRBJ1-6; D is possibly TRBD1 (5 bases). Per the germline V gene, CDR1 is SNHLY and CDR2 is FYNNEI. The V and J ends lost 6 bases and 7 bases respectively, with 13 bases between them. The length of the CDR3 is 14 residues. In DNA, the CDR3 is TGTGCCAGCAGCGTACCAGGGTGGAATTCACCCCTCCACTTT. Its protein product is CASSVPGWNSPLHF.

Only a few counts were recorded for this clonotype. The chain joins TRBV12-3 or TRBV12-4 to TRBJ2-1; 10 positions agree with TRBD2. The CDR3 has 15 residues. The trim removed 3 bases at V and 6 bases at J, leaving 5 bases unmatched. The CDR3: CASSFGLAESNEQFF. The CDR3 DNA reads as TGTGCCAGCAGTTTTGGACTAGCGGAGTCCAATGAGCAGTTCTTC.